This T cell receptor beta chain derives from a study of radiation and T cells in renal cell carcinoma. The CDR3 spans 15 residues. CDR1 is SEHNR and CDR2 is FQNEAQ in the germline V gene (reference sequence). After removal of 2 bases from V and 4 bases from J, the junction contained 3 bases not matched to a gene. Study results and caveats: Without pretreatment biopsies, baseline tumor clonotype presence was undetermined. Top tumor clonotypes rose in blood 2 weeks post-radiation, then contracted.

Regarding this clone: Its target is not known.

Only in-frame clones appear in the TCRdb table, and some are missing; sequencing was by immunoSEQ multiplex PCR. The data contain tens of thousands of clones, about 80% of them singletons. The time point here: blood 2 weeks post-SBRT. Treatment described: 15 Gy SBRT to primary tumor, nephrectomy 4 weeks later. Serial blood draws occurred at baseline and 2 and 4 weeks post-SBRT. The tumor was a clear cell renal cell carcinoma. The receptor comes from a man aged 60 to 69 with renal cell carcinoma. The material sequenced was blood, taken from a patient whose treatment included radiotherapy and nephrectomy. This sequence joins TRBV7-9 and TRBJ1-1, with TRBD1 identical over 11 bases. In nucleotides, the CDR3 is TGTGCCAGCAGCTTACCGGGACAGGGGGTCACTGAAGCTTTCTTT. It yields the protein CASSLPGQGVTEAFF.